These T cell receptor beta chains were read from a single sample in a study of prognosis after radiotherapy for stage I lung cancer. TCRdb analysed the multiplex PCR reads with MiXCR anew, one entry per CDR3 protein. The sample records around 20,000 distinct CDR3 sequences, about 40% being singletons. The sample was PBMCs, taken before or after stereotactic body radiation therapy (not recorded which). These receptors were obtained from a donor of 50 years or more with non-small cell lung cancer. Each CDR3 is given with its conserved first and last residue. A D gene is named only where the DNA matches it firmly. Size is stated for part of the rows, as once, few or many counts, or as a class when the clone is expanded.

d_call,j_call,v_call,clone_size,cdr3_aa,cdr3_nt
NA,TRBJ1-5,TRBV12-5,NA,CASGINQPQHF,TGTGCTAGTGGTATCAATCAGCCCCAGCATTTT
TRBD1,TRBJ2-1,TRBV3-1,many,CASSQVGRGQLREYNEQFF,TGTGCCAGCAGCCAAGTGGGCAGGGGGCAGCTTAGGGAATACAATGAGCAGTTCTTC
TRBD1,TRBJ2-2,TRBV12-3/TRBV12-4,NA,CASRWFQGALATGELFF,TGTGCCAGCAGGTGGTTTCAGGGGGCTCTGGCCACCGGGGAGCTGTTTTTT
NA,TRBJ2-2,TRBV6-1,many,CATHSGTDNTGELFF,TGTGCCACTCACTCCGGGACGGATAACACCGGGGAGCTGTTTTTT
TRBD1,TRBJ1-6,TRBV28,NA,CASSLSGTANNSPLHF,TGTGCCAGCAGTTTATCGGGGACAGCAAATAATTCACCCCTCCACTTT
NA,TRBJ1-1,TRBV20-1,once,CSASRFRWSSMNTEAFF,TGCAGTGCTAGTCGGTTCAGGTGGTCCTCCATGAACACTGAAGCTTTCTTT
NA,TRBJ1-6,TRBV6-1,NA,CASSGRSYNSPLHF,TGTGCCAGCAGTGGGCGGTCCTATAATTCACCCCTCCACTTT
TRBD1,TRBJ1-6,TRBV28,medium-sized,CASSGNRGRGSPLHF,TGTGCCAGCAGTGGAAACAGGGGGCGTGGGTCACCCCTCCACTTT
NA,TRBJ2-7,TRBV12-3/TRBV12-4,NA,CASSFPAYCEQYF,TGTGCCAGCAGTTTTCCGGCCTACTGCGAGCAGTACTTC
NA,TRBJ2-3,TRBV28,many,CASSFFLALRTDTQYF,TGTGCCAGCAGTTTCTTCCTCGCTCTTAGGACAGATACGCAGTATTTT
NA,TRBJ1-5,TRBV7-9,NA,CASTWDVNQPQHF,TGTGCCAGCACCTGGGACGTCAATCAGCCCCAGCATTTT
NA,TRBJ2-1,TRBV4-1,many,CASSQEGFWGDTYNEQFF,TGCGCCAGCAGCCAAGAAGGTTTTTGGGGCGACACCTACAATGAGCAGTTCTTC
NA,TRBJ1-6,TRBV27,NA,CASCKSGYSPLHF,TGTGCCAGCTGTAAATCAGGTTATTCACCACTCCACTTT
TRBD2,TRBJ2-5,TRBV29-1,NA,CSVDRRGFQETQYF,TGCAGCGTTGATCGGCGGGGGTTTCAAGAGACCCAGTACTTC